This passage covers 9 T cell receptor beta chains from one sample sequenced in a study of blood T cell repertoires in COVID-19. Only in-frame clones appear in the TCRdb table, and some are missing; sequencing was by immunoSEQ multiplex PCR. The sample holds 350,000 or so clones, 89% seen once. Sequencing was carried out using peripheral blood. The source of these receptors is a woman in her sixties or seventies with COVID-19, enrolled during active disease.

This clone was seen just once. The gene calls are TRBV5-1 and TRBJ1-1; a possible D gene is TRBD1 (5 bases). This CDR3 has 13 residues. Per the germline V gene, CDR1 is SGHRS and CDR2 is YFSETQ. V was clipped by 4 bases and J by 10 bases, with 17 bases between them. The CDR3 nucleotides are TGCGCCAGCAGCGTACGGCAGGGTGTCGCAGCTTTCTTT. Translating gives CASSVRQGVAAFF.

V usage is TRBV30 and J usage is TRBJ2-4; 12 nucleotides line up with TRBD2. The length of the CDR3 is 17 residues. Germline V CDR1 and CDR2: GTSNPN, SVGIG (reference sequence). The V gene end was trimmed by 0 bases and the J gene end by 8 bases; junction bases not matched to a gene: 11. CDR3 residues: CAWSVPSTTSGGYIQYF. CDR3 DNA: TGTGCCTGGAGTGTACCCTCTACGACTAGCGGGGGTTACATTCAGTACTTC.

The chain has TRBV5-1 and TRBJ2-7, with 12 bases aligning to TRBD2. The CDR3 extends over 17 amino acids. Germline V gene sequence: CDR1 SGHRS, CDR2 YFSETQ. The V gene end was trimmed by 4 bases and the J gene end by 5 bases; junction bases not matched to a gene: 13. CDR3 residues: CASSETSSGGALDEQYF. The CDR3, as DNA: TGCGCCAGCAGCGAAACCTCTAGCGGGGGGGCTCTAGACGAGCAGTACTTC. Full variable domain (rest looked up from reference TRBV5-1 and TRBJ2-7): KAGVTQTPRYLIKTRGQQVTLSCSPISGHRSVSWYQQTPGQGLQFLFEYFSETQRNKGNFPGRFSGRQFSNSRSEMNVSTLELGDSALYLCASSETSSGGALDEQYFGPGTRLTVT.

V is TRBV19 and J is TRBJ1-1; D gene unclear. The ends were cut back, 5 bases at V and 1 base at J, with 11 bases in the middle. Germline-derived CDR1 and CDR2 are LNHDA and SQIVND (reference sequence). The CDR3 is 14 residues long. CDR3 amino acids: CASSYQAGNTEAFF. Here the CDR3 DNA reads TGTGCCAGTAGTTACCAGGCGGGGAACACTGAAGCTTTCTTT.

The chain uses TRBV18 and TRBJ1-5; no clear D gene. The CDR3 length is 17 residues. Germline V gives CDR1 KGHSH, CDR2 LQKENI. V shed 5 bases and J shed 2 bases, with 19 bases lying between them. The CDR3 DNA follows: TGTGCCAGCTCAGGTGGTCTCGAGGTTGGAGGCAATCAGCCCCAGCATTTT. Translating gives CASSGGLEVGGNQPQHF.

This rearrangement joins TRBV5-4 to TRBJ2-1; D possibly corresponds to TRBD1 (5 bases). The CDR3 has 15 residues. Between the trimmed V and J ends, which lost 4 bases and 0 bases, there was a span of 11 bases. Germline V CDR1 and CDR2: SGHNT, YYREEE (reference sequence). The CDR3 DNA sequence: TGTGCCAGCAGCCAACGGACAAGCTCCTACAATGAGCAGTTCTTC. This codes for CASSQRTSSYNEQFF.

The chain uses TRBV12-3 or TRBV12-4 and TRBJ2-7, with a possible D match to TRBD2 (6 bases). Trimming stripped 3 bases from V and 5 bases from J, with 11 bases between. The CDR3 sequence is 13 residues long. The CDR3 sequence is CASSFGGRDEQYF. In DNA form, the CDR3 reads TGTGCCAGCAGTTTTGGAGGGCGCGACGAGCAGTACTTC.

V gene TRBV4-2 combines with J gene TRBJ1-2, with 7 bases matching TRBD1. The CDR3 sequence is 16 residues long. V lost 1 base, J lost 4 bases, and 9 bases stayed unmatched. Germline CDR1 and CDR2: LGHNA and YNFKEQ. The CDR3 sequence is CASSQGMAGGTYGYTF. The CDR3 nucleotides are TGTGCCAGCAGCCAAGGAATGGCAGGGGGTACCTATGGCTACACCTTC.

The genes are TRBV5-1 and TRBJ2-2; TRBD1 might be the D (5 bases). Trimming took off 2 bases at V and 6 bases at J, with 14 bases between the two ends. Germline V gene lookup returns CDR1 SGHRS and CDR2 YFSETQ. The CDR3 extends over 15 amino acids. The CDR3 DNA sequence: TGCGCCAGCAGCTTCGGGTCTCAAGGGGCCGGGGAGCTGTTTTTT. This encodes CASSFGSQGAGELFF. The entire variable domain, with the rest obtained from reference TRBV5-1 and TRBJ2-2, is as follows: KAGVTQTPRYLIKTRGQQVTLSCSPISGHRSVSWYQQTPGQGLQFLFEYFSETQRNKGNFPGRFSGRQFSNSRSEMNVSTLELGDSALYLCASSFGSQGAGELFFGEGSRLTVL.